This T cell receptor beta chain was sequenced for a study of OX40 agonist ivuxolimab in advanced cancers. As for the study in general: Patients enrolled in dose escalation were diagnosed with hepatocellular carcinoma, melanoma, renal cell or head and neck cancer. A history of anti-PD-1, anti-PD-L1 or anti-CTLA-4 therapy was acceptable, and roughly 40% had some.

Only in-frame clones appear in the TCRdb table, and some are missing; sequencing was by immunoSEQ multiplex PCR. Of approximately 91,000 clones listed, roughly 91% are singletons. The CDR3 totals 16 residues. The germline V gene encodes CDR1 SGHAT and CDR2 FQDESV (reference sequence). V shed 10 bases, J shed 4 bases, and the junction held 15 bases outside the gene matches. Study-wide points: Some nonresponders also had low normalized T-cell clonal expansion.

The sampling schedule covered blood at baseline, cycle 4 day 1, and cycle 7 day 1. Comment on this clone: The antigen is unknown.

This TCR was sampled from an adult with an advanced solid tumor such as melanoma, head and neck, liver or kidney cancer. The material sequenced was CD4+ or CD8+ T cells sorted from blood, taken in a trial of the OX40 agonist ivuxolimab. The chain carries TRBV11-1 and TRBJ2-1, with 8 nucleotides matching TRBD1. The CDR3 DNA reads as TGTGCCACCCAGGACAGGGTAGGTGGGGCTTACAATGAGCAGTTCTTC. It yields the protein CATQDRVGGAYNEQFF.